Shown below are 22 T cell receptor beta chains from a single sample sequenced in a study of T-cell memory formation after mild COVID-19. MiXCR was run by TCRdb on the 5' RACE reads, yielding one entry per CDR3 protein. The repertoire holds fewer than 250,000 distinct CDR3 sequences, with 27% as singletons. The sample consisted of PBMCs or a T cell subset sorted from them (not recorded which). These receptors were obtained from an adult woman who had mild COVID-19 (a few samples of this study predate the infection). Cell type and time point are not known.

The chain carries TRBV30 and TRBJ1-1; 7 bases agree with TRBD1. The J segment lost 4 bases and the V segment lost 2 bases, leaving 10 bases of the junction unmatched. The length of the CDR3 is 15 residues. The germline gives CDR1 GTSNPN, CDR2 SVGIG (reference sequence). Here the CDR3 DNA reads TGTGCCTGGAGTCCACCCGACAGGGTTGGCACTGAAGCTTTCTTT. It specifies CAWSPPDRVGTEAFF.

J is TRBJ2-6 and V is TRBV12-3 or TRBV12-4; D gene ambiguous. V gave up 7 bases and J gave up 0 bases, with 7 bases separating them. This CDR3 has 14 amino acids. The CDR3: CASIKSSGANVLTF. The CDR3 nucleotides read TGTGCCAGCATTAAAAGCTCTGGGGCCAACGTCCTGACTTTC.

The chain couples TRBV6-5 to TRBJ2-3; D might be TRBD1 or TRBD2, each matching 5 bases. The CDR3 is 15 amino acids. Germline V gene sequence: CDR1 MNHEY, CDR2 SVGAGI. Deletions cut 5 bases from V and 2 bases from J, with 14 bases between. The CDR3 loop reads CASSPRDDTTDTQYF. The DNA of the CDR3 is TGTGCCAGCAGTCCCCGGGACGACACCACAGATACGCAGTATTTT.

This clonotype was counted a few times. The chain links TRBV6-2 or TRBV6-3 to TRBJ2-7, with 9 bases identical to TRBD2. The CDR3 loop spans 17 amino acids. From germline, CDR1 is MNHEY and CDR2 SVGEGT. Germline trimming cut 5 bases from V and 0 bases from J; bases unmatched to any gene: 11. The CDR3 reads CASSRGLAPDSSYEQYF. The CDR3, as DNA: TGTGCCAGCAGTCGAGGACTAGCGCCCGACAGCTCCTACGAGCAGTACTTC.

The gene calls are TRBV3-1 and TRBJ1-2; the D gene is possibly TRBD1 (5 bases). Trimming pared 4 bases from V and 6 bases from J, leaving 12 bases between. There are 13 residues in the CDR3. CDR1 is LGHDT and CDR2 is YNNKEL in the germline V gene (reference sequence). This CDR3 reads CASSLDSLNGYTF. The CDR3 DNA is TGTGCCAGCAGCCTTGACAGCCTGAATGGCTACACCTTC.

This clonotype was seen more than once but under ten times. The rearrangement links TRBV5-1 to TRBJ2-1; 13 positions match TRBD2. CDR1 is SGHRS and CDR2 is YFSETQ in the germline V gene. The CDR3 is made up of 15 amino acids. After removal of 4 bases from V and 7 bases from J, the junction contained 5 bases not matched to a gene. CDR3 loop: CASSLTSGGANEQFF. The CDR3 nucleotides read TGCGCCAGCAGCCTCACTAGCGGGGGGGCGAATGAGCAGTTCTTC.

The chain uses TRBV12-3 or TRBV12-4 and TRBJ2-7; 9 bases are a match to TRBD1. The CDR3 has 15 amino acids. V trimming: 5 bases; J trimming: 2 bases; junction bases outside the gene matches: 7. The CDR3 reads CASSLGTGSPYEQYF. The CDR3, as DNA: TGTGCCAGCAGTCTGGGGACAGGGTCCCCCTACGAGCAGTACTTC.

The CDR3 sequence is CASSLEDTGYYEQYF. As DNA, the CDR3 is TGTGCCAGCAGCTTAGAAGACACTGGCTACTACGAGCAGTACTTC. The chain employs TRBV7-6 and TRBJ2-7; D is uncertain. Trimming took 1 base from V and 3 from J, leaving 13 bases between them. Germline V lookup: CDR1 SGHVS, CDR2 FNYEAQ. CDR3 length: 15 amino acids.

J is TRBJ2-1 and V is TRBV29-1, with 10 nucleotides matching TRBD2. The germline V gene encodes CDR1 SQVTM and CDR2 ANQGSEA. V was pared by 3 bases and J by 4 bases, with 3 bases of the junction left unmatched. CDR3 length: 14 amino acids. The CDR3 protein is CSVDTSGVYNEQFF. The CDR3 DNA sequence: TGCAGCGTTGATACTAGCGGGGTGTACAATGAGCAGTTCTTC.

Many counts were recorded for this clonotype. The V call is TRBV11-2, the J call TRBJ1-5; D is unresolved. Trimming removed 0 bases from V and 0 bases from J, with 9 bases in between. This CDR3 contains 16 residues. Germline CDR1 and CDR2: SGHAT and FQNNGV. CDR3 nucleotide sequence: TGTGCCAGCAGCTTAGATGGAGGGAGTAGCAATCAGCCCCAGCATTTT. Encoded protein: CASSLDGGSSNQPQHF. Supplemented by reference TRBV11-2 and TRBJ1-5, the full variable domain reads EAGVAQSPRYKIIEKRQSVAFWCNPISGHATLYWYQQILGQGPKLLIQFQNNGVVDDSQLPKDRFSAERLKGVDSTLKIQPAKLEDSAVYLCASSLDGGSSNQPQHFGDGTRLSIL.

J is TRBJ2-1 and V is TRBV12-3 or TRBV12-4, with a tentative D call TRBD2 (6 bases). The length of the CDR3 is 13 residues. Deletions cut 2 bases from V and 5 bases from J, with 7 bases between. CDR3 sequence: CASSLLANNEQFF. DNA of the CDR3: TGTGCCAGCAGTTTACTAGCGAACAATGAGCAGTTCTTC.

The rearrangement joins TRBV7-9 to TRBJ1-6, with D possibly matching TRBD1 (5 bases). Germline loops: CDR1 SEHNR, CDR2 FQNEAQ (reference sequence). Trimming took 4 bases from V and 11 from J, leaving 21 bases between them. The CDR3 covers 16 residues. This CDR3 is CASSWDPGSGGTPLHF. The CDR3 nucleotides are TGTGCCAGCAGCTGGGACCCCGGGAGTGGCGGAACACCCCTCCACTTT.

The genes are TRBV7-3 and TRBJ1-1; maybe TRBD1 (5 bases). Germline V gene lookup returns CDR1 SGHTA and CDR2 FQGTGA. With 4 bases removed from V and 3 bases from J, the gap between germline ends came to 15 bases. The CDR3 is 15 residues long. CDR3 bases: TGTGCCAGCAGCTCACCCGGGGGGGGTTACACTGAAGCTTTCTTT. It codes for CASSSPGGGYTEAFF. The variable domain in full, completed from reference TRBV7-3 and TRBJ1-1, reads GAGVSQTPSNKVTEKGKYVELRCDPISGHTALYWYRQSLGQGPEFLIYFQGTGAADDSGLPNDRFFAVRPEGSVSTLKIQRTERGDSAVYLCASSSPGGGYTEAFFGQGTRLTVV.

There are a few counts of this clonotype. The V gene is TRBV9, the J gene TRBJ2-5; D perhaps matches TRBD1 (7 bases). Germline CDR1 SGDLS, CDR2 YYNGEE. The CDR3 is 16 residues long. Trimming removed 3 bases from V and 5 bases from J, with 20 bases in between. The CDR3 DNA reads as TGTGCCAGCAGCGCCTGGACAGGTCATCTAGCGGAGACCCAGTACTTC. Translation: CASSAWTGHLAETQYF.

The rearrangement joins TRBV5-5 to TRBJ2-3; 8 nucleotides match TRBD1. CDR3 length: 15 amino acids. Germline values: CDR1 SGHKS, CDR2 YYEKEE (reference sequence). V lost 4 bases, J lost 0 bases, and 4 bases stayed unmatched. CDR3 DNA: TGTGCCAGCAGCGGGGGACAGGTCAGCACAGATACGCAGTATTTT. Its protein product is CASSGGQVSTDTQYF.

V is TRBV5-1 and J is TRBJ2-2; 7 bases line up with TRBD1. J was trimmed by 5 bases and V by 2 bases; bases with no gene match: 6. This CDR3 is built from 15 residues. The germline V gene encodes CDR1 SGHRS and CDR2 YFSETQ. This chain's CDR3 is CASSFGTGVTGELFF. As DNA, the CDR3 is TGCGCCAGCAGCTTTGGCACAGGGGTAACCGGGGAGCTGTTTTTT.

This clonotype occurred many times. J is TRBJ2-5 and V is TRBV24-1; 13 bases match TRBD2. The junction had 6 bases not matched to a gene; V was cut back by 4 bases and J by 2 bases. Germline CDR1 is KGHDR and CDR2 is SFDVKD. The CDR3 length is 17 residues. Here the CDR3 reads CATSEGGTSGIQETQYF. CDR3 coding DNA: TGTGCCACCAGTGAGGGGGGGACTAGCGGGATACAAGAGACCCAGTACTTC.

The chain couples TRBV6-1 to TRBJ2-1; perhaps D is TRBD1 or TRBD2 (6 bases each). Germline V lookup: CDR1 MNHNS, CDR2 SASEGT. Deletions cut 11 bases from V and 4 bases from J, with 18 bases between. The CDR3 is 14 residues long. Written as DNA, the CDR3 is TGTGCCGGCGGGAAGGGGGTTACTTACAATGAGCAGTTCTTC. Translating it yields CAGGKGVTYNEQFF.

The rearrangement joins TRBV2 to TRBJ2-2; weak D call: TRBD1 (5 bases). This CDR3 region has 15 residues. V was shortened by 0 bases and J by 7 bases, with 12 bases between the two germline ends. CDR1 SNHLY and CDR2 FYNNEI come from the germline V gene. For the CDR3, the DNA is TGTGCCAGCAGTGAAGCATTGGTAGGGGACGGGGAGCTGTTTTTT. Residues: CASSEALVGDGELFF.

V usage is TRBV3-1 and J usage is TRBJ2-2; 14 bases are shared with TRBD2. CDR1 is LGHDT and CDR2 is YNNKEL in the germline V gene (reference sequence). The J segment lost 4 bases and the V segment lost 8 bases, leaving 6 bases of the junction unmatched. The CDR3 runs 16 residues. CDR3 residues: CASGLAGGGATGELFF. The DNA of the CDR3 is TGTGCCAGCGGACTAGCGGGAGGAGGGGCCACCGGGGAGCTGTTTTTT.

The CDR3 nucleotides read TGTGCCAGCAGTTTTGATTCCGGTGGCTACACCTTC. Protein: CASSFDSGGYTF. The chain is built from TRBV12-3 or TRBV12-4 and TRBJ1-2; D gene ambiguous. There are 12 residues in the CDR3. Trimming stripped 3 bases from V and 7 bases from J, with 9 bases between.

This clonotype occurred a few times. The V and J genes are TRBV5-1 and TRBJ2-7, with D uncertain. CDR1 is SGHRS, CDR2 YFSETQ, per germline. The CDR3 length is 16 residues. V was shortened by 4 bases and J by 0 bases, with 17 bases between the two germline ends. Here the CDR3 reads CASSQFRATNSYEQYF. CDR3 bases: TGCGCCAGCAGCCAGTTTAGGGCCACCAACTCCTACGAGCAGTACTTC.